The following is a T cell receptor (beta chain) sequence with its context. Methods used by the authors: It was from reference gene primer amplification that nucleated cell counts were estimated. Only in-frame clones appear in the TCRdb table, and some are missing; sequencing was by immunoSEQ multiplex PCR. V and J calls and clone size follow that table, whereas D and trimming were derived from the DNA. The data contain some 130,000 clones, about 89% of them singletons. This specimen comes from a study of blood T cell repertoires in COVID-19. Across the whole study: Donors in the United States, Italy and Spain gave samples during acute or convalescent COVID-19. In each case, the material was cDNA or gDNA derived from T cells, B-cell-depleted T cells, or PBMCs.

The CDR3 runs 12 residues. The V gene lost 3 bases and the J gene lost 8 bases, with 10 bases spanning the gap. The Seattle patients, enrolled during active infection, were followed longitudinally. The sequencing input was peripheral blood. The chain employs TRBV12-3 or TRBV12-4 and TRBJ1-2; tentatively, D is TRBD1 (5 bases). The sequence derives from a man aged 55 to 70 with COVID-19, enrolled during active disease. The CDR3 DNA reads as TGTGCCAGCAGTTTCTGGGGCCGCGGCTACACCTTC. It codes for CASSFWGRGYTF.